This T cell receptor beta chain was observed in a study of blood T cell repertoires in COVID-19. Study background: The samples span acute and convalescent COVID-19 from the United States, Italy and Spain. The analysed material was cDNA or gDNA that came from T cells, B-cell-depleted T cells, or PBMCs.

This clone has more than one count but fewer than ten. As processed by the authors: Amplified reference gene primers provided the basis for estimating nucleated cell counts. Sequencing was performed with immunoSEQ multiplex PCR; in TCRdb, only in-frame clones are kept and a portion is missing. Clone size and the V and J calls come from that table; the DNA yielded D and trimming. The sample has about 140,000 clones, more than 60% seen once; the top ten hold about 12%. CDR3 size: 15 residues. Per germline, CDR1 SGHNT and CDR2 YYREEE (reference sequence). V shed 4 bases and J shed 0 bases, with 14 bases lying between them.

The source is a man older than 75 with acute or convalescent COVID-19. The chain has TRBV5-4 and TRBJ2-7; D perhaps matches TRBD2 (6 bases). The sample consisted of peripheral blood. In DNA form, the CDR3 reads TGTGCCAGCAGCAGGCGAGCGGGCGGCTCCTACGAGCAGTACTTC. Its protein is CASSRRAGGSYEQYF. The full variable domain, in which reference TRBV5-4 and TRBJ2-7 provide the parts outside the CDR3, is ETGVTQSPTHLIKTRGQQVTLRCSSQSGHNTVSWYQQALGQGPQFIFQYYREEENGRGNFPPRFSGLQFPNYSSELNVNALELDDSALYLCASSRRAGGSYEQYFGPGTRLTVT.